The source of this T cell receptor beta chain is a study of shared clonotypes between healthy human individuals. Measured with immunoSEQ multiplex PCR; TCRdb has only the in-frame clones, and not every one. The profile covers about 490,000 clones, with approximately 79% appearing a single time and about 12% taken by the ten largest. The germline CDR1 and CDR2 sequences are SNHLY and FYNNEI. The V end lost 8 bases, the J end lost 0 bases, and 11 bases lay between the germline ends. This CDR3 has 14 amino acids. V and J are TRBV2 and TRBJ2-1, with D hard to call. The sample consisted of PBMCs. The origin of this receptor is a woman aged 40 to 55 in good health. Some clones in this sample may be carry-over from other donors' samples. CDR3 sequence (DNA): TGTGCCAGCGCCAAGTCGAGCTCCTACAATGAGCAGTTCTTC. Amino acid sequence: CASAKSSSYNEQFF.